Listed below are T cell receptor beta chains from one sample, sequenced in a study of TIL therapy for anti-PD-1-resistant metastatic lung cancer. Generated by immunoSEQ multiplex PCR, the TCRdb table keeps only in-frame clones and is missing some. The table lists 50,000 to 60,000 clones, approximately 70% of them singletons. The input for sequencing was tumor tissue, taken at baseline. The receptors stem from a person aged 30 to 80 with non-small cell lung cancer. The CDR3 runs from the conserved cysteine through the conserved F or W. Clone size appears in some rows only: once, few, many, or a class for an expanded clone.

size: NA; V: TRBV27; CDR3: CASSFSRQYGYTF
size: NA; V: TRBV2; CDR3: CASSEQTLREKLFF
size: NA; V: TRBV7-2; CDR3: CASSLQDFNYGYTF
size: once; V: TRBV7-2; CDR3: CASSLAGDRGGYTF
size: few; V: TRBV28; CDR3: CASRKSTGATYNEQFF
size: NA; V: TRBV10-3; CDR3: CAIMDPFWGSGELFF
size: NA; V: TRBV10-2; CDR3: CASRGVGDQPQHF
size: NA; V: TRBV11-2; CDR3: CASSSPPPDTQYF
size: few; V: TRBV4-2; CDR3: CASSQEETGGYGYTF
size: few; V: TRBV30; CDR3: CAWSPGTGAGNQPQHF
size: NA; V: TRBV5-1; CDR3: CASSQDPLGVNTIYF
size: NA; V: TRBV27; CDR3: CASRPRGAYEQYF
size: NA; V: TRBV5-1; CDR3: CASTPSGANVLTF
size: NA; V: TRBV7-8; CDR3: CASSLRPSNTGELFF
size: few; V: TRBV4-2; CDR3: CASSLRDILDEQYF
size: NA; V: TRBV29-1; CDR3: CSVGGQGGPYGYTF
size: NA; V: TRBV7-2; CDR3: CASSLTGIEQYF
size: NA; V: TRBV5-1; CDR3: CASSSGLAYNEQFF
size: NA; V: TRBV6-6; CDR3: CASSYSRDHAFF
size: NA; V: TRBV29-1; CDR3: CSAEGTSYEQYF
size: NA; V: TRBV29-1; CDR3: CSVDGQGYEQYF
size: NA; V: TRBV28; CDR3: CASTPSLRDTGELFF
size: once; V: TRBV5-6; CDR3: CASSLLQGTYEQYF
size: NA; V: TRBV10-3; CDR3: CAISETLAGADF
size: NA; V: TRBV5-8; CDR3: CASTIGQNSYNEQFF
size: NA; V: TRBV5-1; CDR3: CASSFDLSSPQHF
size: NA; V: TRBV5-4; CDR3: CASSFRGRGETQYF
size: NA; V: TRBV5-1; CDR3: CASSLAQSSYNEQFF
size: NA; V: TRBV5-1; CDR3: CASNLFREQGNEQFF
size: NA; V: TRBV6-5; CDR3: CASSYRTRRLNTEAFF
size: NA; V: TRBV9; CDR3: CASSLGRGNTIYF
size: NA; V: TRBV5-4; CDR3: CASSGTTSSQETQYF